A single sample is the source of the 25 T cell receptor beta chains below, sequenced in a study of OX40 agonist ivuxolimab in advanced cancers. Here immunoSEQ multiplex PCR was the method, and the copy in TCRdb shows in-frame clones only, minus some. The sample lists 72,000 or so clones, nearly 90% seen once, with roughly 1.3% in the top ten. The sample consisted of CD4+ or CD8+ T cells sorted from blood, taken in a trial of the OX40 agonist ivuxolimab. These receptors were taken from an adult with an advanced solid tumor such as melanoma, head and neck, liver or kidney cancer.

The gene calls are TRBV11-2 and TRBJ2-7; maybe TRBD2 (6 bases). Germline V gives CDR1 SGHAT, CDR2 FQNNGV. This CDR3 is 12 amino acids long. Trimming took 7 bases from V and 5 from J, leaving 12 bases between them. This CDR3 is CASKGGRDEQYF. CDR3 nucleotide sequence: TGTGCCAGCAAAGGAGGGCGGGACGAGCAGTACTTC.

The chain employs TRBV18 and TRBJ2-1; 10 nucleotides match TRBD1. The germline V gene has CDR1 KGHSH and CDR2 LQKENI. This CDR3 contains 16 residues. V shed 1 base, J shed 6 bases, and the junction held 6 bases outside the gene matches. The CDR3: CASSPQGTGVRNEQFF. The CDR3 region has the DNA TGTGCCAGCTCACCACAGGGGACAGGGGTTCGCAATGAGCAGTTCTTC.

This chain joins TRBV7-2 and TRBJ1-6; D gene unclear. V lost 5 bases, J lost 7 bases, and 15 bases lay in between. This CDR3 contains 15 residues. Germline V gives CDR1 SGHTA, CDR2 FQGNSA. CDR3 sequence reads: CASSRWTGANSPLHF. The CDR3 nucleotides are TGTGCCAGCAGCCGCTGGACGGGAGCGAATTCACCCCTCCACTTT.

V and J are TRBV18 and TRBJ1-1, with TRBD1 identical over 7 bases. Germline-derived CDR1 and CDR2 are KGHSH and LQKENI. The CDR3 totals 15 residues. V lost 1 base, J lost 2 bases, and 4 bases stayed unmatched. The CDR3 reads CASSPLQGPNTEAFF. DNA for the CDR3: TGTGCCAGCTCACCACTACAGGGGCCTAACACTGAAGCTTTCTTT.

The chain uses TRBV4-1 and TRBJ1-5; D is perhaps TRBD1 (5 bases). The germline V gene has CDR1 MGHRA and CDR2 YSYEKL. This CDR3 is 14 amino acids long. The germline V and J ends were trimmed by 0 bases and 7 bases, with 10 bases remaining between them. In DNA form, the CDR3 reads TGCGCCAGCAGCCAAGATATGGAGGGGCAGCCCCAGCATTTT. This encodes CASSQDMEGQPQHF.

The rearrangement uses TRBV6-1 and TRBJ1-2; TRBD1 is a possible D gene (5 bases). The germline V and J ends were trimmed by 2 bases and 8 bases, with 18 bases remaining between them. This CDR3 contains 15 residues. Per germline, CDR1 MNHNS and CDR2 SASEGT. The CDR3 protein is CASSELGRNVLGYTF. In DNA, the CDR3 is TGTGCCAGCAGTGAATTGGGACGGAACGTTTTGGGCTACACCTTC.

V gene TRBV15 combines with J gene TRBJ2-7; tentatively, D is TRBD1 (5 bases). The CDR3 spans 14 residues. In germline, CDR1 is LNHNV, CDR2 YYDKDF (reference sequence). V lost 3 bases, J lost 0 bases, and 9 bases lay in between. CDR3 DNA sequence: TGTGCCACCAGCAGGCCAGGGAACTCCTACGAGCAGTACTTC. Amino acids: CATSRPGNSYEQYF. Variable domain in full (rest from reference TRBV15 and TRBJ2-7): DAMVIQNPRYQVTQFGKPVTLSCSQTLNHNVMYWYQQKSSQAPKLLFHYYDKDFNNEADTPDNFQSRRPNTSFCFLDIRSPGLGDTAMYLCATSRPGNSYEQYFGPGTRLTVT.

In nucleotides, the CDR3 is TGTGCCAGCAGGGGACCTCTAGCGGGAGATACGCAGTATTTT. Amino acid sequence: CASRGPLAGDTQYF. This chain connects TRBV28 to TRBJ2-3; 8 bases fit TRBD2. This CDR3 has 14 amino acids. Germline V gives CDR1 MDHEN, CDR2 SYDVKM. V lost 6 bases to trimming and J lost 5 bases; unmatched junction nucleotides: 7.

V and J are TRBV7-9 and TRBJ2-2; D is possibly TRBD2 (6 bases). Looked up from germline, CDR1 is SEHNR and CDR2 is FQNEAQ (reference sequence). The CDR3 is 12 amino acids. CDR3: CAGRENTGELFF. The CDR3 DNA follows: TGTGCAGGGCGGGAAAACACCGGGGAGCTGTTTTTT.

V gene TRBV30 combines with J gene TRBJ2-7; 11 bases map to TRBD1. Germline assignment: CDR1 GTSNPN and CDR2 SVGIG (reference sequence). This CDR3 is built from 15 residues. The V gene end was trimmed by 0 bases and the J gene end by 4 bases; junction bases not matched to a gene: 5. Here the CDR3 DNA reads TGTGCCTGGAGTGTAGGGGGGACAGGGGGGTACGAGCAGTACTTC. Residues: CAWSVGGTGGYEQYF.

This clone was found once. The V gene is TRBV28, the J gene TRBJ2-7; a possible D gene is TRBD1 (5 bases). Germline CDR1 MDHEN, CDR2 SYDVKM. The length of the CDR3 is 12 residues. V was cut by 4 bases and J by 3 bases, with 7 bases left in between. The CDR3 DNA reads TGTGCCAGCAGTTCGGACATCTACGAGCAGTACTTC. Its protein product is CASSSDIYEQYF. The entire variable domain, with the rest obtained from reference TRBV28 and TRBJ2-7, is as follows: DVKVTQSSRYLVKRTGEKVFLECVQDMDHENMFWYRQDPGLGLRLIYFSYDVKMKEKGDIPEGYSVSREKKERFSLILESASTNQTSMYLCASSSDIYEQYFGPGTRLTVT.

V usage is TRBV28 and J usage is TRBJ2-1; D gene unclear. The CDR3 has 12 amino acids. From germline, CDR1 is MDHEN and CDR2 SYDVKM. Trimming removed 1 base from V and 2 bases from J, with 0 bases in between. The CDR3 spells CASSLSYNEQFF. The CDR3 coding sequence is TGTGCCAGCAGTTTATCCTACAATGAGCAGTTCTTC. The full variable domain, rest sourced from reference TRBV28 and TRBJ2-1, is DVKVTQSSRYLVKRTGEKVFLECVQDMDHENMFWYRQDPGLGLRLIYFSYDVKMKEKGDIPEGYSVSREKKERFSLILESASTNQTSMYLCASSLSYNEQFFGPGTRLTVL.

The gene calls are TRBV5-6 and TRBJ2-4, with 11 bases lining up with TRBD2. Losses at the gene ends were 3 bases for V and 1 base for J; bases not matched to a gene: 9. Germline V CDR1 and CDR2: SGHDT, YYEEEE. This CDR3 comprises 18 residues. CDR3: CASSWELLAGDAKNIQYF. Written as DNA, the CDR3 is TGTGCCAGCAGCTGGGAATTACTAGCGGGAGATGCCAAAAACATTCAGTACTTC.

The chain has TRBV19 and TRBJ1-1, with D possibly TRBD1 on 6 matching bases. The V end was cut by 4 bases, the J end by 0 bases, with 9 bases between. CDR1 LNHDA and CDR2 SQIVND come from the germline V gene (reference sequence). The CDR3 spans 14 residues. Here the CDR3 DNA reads TGTGCCAGTAGTACCGGACAGTTGAACACTGAAGCTTTCTTT. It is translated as CASSTGQLNTEAFF.

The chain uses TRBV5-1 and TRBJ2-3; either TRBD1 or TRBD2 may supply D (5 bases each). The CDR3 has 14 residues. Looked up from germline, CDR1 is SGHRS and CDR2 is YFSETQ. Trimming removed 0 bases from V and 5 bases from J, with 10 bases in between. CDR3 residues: CASSLVREIDTQYF. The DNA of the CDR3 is TGCGCCAGCAGCTTGGTCAGGGAGATAGATACGCAGTATTTT.

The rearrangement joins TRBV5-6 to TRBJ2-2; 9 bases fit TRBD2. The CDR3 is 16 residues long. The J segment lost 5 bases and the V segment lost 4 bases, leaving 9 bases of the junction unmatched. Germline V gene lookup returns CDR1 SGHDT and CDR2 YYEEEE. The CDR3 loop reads CASSPARGRVTGELFF. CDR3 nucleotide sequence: TGTGCCAGCAGCCCGGCCCGCGGGAGGGTTACCGGGGAGCTGTTTTTT.

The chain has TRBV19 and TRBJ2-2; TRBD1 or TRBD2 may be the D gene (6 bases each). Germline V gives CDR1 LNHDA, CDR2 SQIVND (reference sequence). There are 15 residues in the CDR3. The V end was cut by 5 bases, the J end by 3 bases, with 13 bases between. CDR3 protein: CASSFLRGDTGELFF. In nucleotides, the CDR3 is TGTGCCAGTAGTTTCCTTAGGGGGGACACCGGGGAGCTGTTTTTT. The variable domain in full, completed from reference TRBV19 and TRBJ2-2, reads DGGITQSPKYLFRKEGQNVTLSCEQNLNHDAMYWYRQDPGQGLRLIYYSQIVNDFQKGDIAEGYSVSREKKESFPLTVTSAQKNPTAFYLCASSFLRGDTGELFFGEGSRLTVL.

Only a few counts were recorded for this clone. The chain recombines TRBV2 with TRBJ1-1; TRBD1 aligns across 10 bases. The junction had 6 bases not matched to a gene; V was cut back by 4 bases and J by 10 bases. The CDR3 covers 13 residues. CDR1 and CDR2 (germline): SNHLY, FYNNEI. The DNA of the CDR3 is TGTGCCAGCAGTGGGGACAGGGGCTTTGGAGCTTTCTTT. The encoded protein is CASSGDRGFGAFF.

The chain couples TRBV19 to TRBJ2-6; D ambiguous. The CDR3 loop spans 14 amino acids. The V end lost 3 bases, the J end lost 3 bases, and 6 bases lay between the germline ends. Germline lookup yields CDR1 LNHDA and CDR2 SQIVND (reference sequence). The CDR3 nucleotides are TGTGCCAGTAGTATTCAAGGTGGGGCCAACGTCCTGACTTTC. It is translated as CASSIQGGANVLTF.

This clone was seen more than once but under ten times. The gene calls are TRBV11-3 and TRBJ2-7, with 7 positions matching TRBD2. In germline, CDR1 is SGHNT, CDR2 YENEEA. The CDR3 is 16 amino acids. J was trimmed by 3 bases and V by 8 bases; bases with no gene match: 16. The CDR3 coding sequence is TGTGCCAGCCCTCCCCCCCTTTTTACTAGCGACTACGAGCAGTACTTC. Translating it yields CASPPPLFTSDYEQYF.

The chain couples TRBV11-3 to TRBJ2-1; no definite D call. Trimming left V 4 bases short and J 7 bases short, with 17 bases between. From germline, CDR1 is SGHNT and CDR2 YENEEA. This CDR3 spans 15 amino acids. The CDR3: CASSSPDPRVNEQFF. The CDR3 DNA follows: TGTGCCAGCAGCTCTCCGGACCCCCGAGTAAATGAGCAGTTCTTC.

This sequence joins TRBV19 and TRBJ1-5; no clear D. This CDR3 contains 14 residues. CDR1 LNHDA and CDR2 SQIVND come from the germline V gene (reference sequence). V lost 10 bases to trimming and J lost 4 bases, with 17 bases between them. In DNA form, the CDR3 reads TGTGCCACCTCCCTCCTCGTCCAAAATCAGCCCCAGCATTTT. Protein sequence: CATSLLVQNQPQHF.

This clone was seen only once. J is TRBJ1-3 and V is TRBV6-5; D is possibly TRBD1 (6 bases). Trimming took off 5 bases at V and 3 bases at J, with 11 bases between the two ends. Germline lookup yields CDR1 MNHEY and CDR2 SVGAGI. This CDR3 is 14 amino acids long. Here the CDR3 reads CASSTQGGGNTIYF. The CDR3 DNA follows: TGTGCCAGCAGTACACAGGGAGGTGGAAACACCATATATTTT.

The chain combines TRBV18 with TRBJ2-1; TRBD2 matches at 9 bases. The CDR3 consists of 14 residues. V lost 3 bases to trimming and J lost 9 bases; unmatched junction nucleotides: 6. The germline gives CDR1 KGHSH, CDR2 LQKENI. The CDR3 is CASSPGTSFGEQFF. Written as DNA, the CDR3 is TGTGCCAGCTCACCCGGGACTAGCTTCGGTGAGCAGTTCTTC.

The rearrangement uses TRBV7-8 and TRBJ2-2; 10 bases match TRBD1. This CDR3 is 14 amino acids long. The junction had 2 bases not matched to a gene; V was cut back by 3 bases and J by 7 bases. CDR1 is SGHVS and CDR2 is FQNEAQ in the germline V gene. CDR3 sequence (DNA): TGTGCCAGCAGCTTGGACAGGGGGAACGGGGAGCTGTTTTTT. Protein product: CASSLDRGNGELFF.